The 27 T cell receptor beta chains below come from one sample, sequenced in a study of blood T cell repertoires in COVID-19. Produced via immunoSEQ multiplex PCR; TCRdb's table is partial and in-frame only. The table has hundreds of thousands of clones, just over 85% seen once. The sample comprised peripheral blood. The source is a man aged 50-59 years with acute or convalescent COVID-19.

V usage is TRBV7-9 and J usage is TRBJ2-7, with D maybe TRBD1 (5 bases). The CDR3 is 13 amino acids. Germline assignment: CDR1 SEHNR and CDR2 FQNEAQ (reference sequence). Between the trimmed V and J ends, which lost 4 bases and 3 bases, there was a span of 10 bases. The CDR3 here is CASSSSTDYEQYF. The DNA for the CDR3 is TGTGCCAGCAGCTCCTCGACAGACTACGAGCAGTACTTC.

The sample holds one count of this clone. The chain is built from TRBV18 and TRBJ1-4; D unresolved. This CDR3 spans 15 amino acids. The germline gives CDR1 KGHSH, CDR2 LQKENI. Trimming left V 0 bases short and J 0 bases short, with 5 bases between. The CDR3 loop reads CASSPPGTTNEKLFF. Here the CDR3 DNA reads TGTGCCAGCTCACCACCCGGGACAACTAATGAAAAACTGTTTTTT.

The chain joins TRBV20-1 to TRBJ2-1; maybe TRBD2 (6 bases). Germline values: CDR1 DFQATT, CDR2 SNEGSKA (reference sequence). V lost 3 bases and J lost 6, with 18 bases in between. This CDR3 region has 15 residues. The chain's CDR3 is CSASSRLVFSNEQFF. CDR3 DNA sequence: TGCAGTGCTAGTAGTCGACTAGTTTTTAGCAATGAGCAGTTCTTC.

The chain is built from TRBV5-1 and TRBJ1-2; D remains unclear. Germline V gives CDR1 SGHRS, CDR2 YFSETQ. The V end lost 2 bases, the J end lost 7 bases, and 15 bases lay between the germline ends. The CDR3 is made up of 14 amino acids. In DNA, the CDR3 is TGCGCCAGCAGCTTCTCGTCCGGGTTAGGTGGCTACACCTTC. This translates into CASSFSSGLGGYTF.

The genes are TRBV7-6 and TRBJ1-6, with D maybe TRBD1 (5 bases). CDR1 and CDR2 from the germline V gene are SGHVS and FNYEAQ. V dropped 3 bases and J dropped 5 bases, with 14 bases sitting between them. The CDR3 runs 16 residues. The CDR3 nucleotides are TGTGCCAGCAGCTTGTTGGGGCGGGAAAATAATTCACCCCTCCACTTT. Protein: CASSLLGRENNSPLHF.

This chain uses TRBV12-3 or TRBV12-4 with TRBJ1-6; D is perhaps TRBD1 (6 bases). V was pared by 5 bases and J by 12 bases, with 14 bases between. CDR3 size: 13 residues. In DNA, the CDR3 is TGTGCCAGCAGTGACGACAGGAGGAGACCCCTCCACTTT. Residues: CASSDDRRRPLHF.

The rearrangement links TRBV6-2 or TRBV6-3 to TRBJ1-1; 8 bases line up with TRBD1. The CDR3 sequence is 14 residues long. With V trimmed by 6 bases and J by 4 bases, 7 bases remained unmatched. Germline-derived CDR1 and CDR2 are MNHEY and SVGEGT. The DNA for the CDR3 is TGTGCCAGCAGCGAACGACAGGGGTTCACTGAAGCTTTCTTT. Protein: CASSERQGFTEAFF.

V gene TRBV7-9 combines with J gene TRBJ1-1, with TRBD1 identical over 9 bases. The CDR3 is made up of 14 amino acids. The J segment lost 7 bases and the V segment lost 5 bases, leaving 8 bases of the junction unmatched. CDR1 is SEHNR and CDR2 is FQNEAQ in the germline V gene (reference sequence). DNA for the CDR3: TGTGCCAGCAGCCCCCGGGACAGGGCGGGTGAAGCTTTCTTT. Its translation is CASSPRDRAGEAFF.

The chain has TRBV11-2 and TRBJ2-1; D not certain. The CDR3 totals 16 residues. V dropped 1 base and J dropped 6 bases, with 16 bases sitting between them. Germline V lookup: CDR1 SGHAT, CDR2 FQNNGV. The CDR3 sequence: CASSLVAGIYGNEQFF. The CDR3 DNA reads TGTGCCAGCAGCTTAGTCGCAGGTATCTACGGCAATGAGCAGTTCTTC.

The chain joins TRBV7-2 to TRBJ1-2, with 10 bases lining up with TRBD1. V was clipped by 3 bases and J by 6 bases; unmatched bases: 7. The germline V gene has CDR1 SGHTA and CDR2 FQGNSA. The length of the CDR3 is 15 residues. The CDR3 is CASSFKRTGGHGYTF. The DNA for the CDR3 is TGTGCCAGCAGCTTTAAGAGGACAGGGGGGCATGGCTACACCTTC.

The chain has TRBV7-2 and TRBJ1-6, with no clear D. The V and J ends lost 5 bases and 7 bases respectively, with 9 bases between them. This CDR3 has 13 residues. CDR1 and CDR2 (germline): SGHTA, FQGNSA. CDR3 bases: TGTGCCAGCAGCGTTGCGGCGAATTCACCCCTCCACTTT. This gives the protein CASSVAANSPLHF.

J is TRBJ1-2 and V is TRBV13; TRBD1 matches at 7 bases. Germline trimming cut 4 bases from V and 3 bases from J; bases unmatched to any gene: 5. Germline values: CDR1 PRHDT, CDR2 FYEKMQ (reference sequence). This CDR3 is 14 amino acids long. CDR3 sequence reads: CASSSTGYHYGYTF. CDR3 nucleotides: TGTGCCAGCAGCTCGACAGGGTATCACTATGGCTACACCTTC.

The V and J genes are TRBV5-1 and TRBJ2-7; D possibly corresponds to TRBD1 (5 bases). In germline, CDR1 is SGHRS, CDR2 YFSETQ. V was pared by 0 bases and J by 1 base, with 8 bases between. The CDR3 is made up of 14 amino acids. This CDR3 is CASSLAAGSYEQYF. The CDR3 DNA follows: TGCGCCAGCAGCTTGGCCGCAGGGTCCTACGAGCAGTACTTC.

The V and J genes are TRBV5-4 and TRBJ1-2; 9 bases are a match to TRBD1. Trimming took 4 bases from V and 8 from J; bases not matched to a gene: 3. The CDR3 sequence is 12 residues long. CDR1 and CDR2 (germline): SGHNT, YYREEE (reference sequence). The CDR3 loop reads CASSPGQGGYTF. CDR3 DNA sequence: TGTGCCAGCAGCCCCGGACAGGGGGGCTACACCTTC.

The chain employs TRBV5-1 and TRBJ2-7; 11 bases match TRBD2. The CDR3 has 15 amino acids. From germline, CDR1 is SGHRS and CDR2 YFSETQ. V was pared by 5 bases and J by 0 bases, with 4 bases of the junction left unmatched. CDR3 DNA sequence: TGCGCCAGCAGACCTACTAGCGGGAGCTCCTACGAGCAGTACTTC. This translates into CASRPTSGSSYEQYF.

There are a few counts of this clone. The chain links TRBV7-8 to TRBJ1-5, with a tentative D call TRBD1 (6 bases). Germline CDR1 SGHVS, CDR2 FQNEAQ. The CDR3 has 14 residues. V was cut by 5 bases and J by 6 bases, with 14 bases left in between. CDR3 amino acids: CASSSRGGGQPQHF. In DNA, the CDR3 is TGTGCCAGCAGCAGCAGGGGCGGGGGTCAGCCCCAGCATTTT. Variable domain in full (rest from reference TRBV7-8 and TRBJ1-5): GAGVSQSPRYKVAKRGQDVALRCDPISGHVSLFWYQQALGQGPEFLTYFQNEAQLDKSGLPSDRFFAERPEGSVSTLKIQRTQQEDSAVYLCASSSRGGGQPQHFGDGTRLSIL.

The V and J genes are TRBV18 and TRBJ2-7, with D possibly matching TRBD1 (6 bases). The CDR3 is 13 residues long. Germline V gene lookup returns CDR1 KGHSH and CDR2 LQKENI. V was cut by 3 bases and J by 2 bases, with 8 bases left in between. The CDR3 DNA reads TGTGCCAGCTCACCTGACAGGACCTACGAGCAGTACTTC. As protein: CASSPDRTYEQYF. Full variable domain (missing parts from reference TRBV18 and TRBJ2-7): NAGVMQNPRHLVRRRGQEARLRCSPMKGHSHVYWYRQLPEEGLKFMVYLQKENIIDESGMPKERFSAEFPKEGPSILRIQQVVRGDSAAYFCASSPDRTYEQYFGPGTRLTVT.

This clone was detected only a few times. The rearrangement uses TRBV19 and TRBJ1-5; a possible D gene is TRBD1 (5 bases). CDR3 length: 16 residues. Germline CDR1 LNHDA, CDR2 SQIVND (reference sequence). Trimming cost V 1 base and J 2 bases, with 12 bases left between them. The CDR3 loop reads CASSIVGQGGNQPQHF. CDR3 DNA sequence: TGTGCCAGTAGTATAGTGGGGCAAGGGGGCAATCAGCCCCAGCATTTT.

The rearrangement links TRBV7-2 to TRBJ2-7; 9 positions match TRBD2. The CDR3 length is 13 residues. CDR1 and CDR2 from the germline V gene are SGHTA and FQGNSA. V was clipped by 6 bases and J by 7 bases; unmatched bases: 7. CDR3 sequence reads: CASRTGLAGEQYF. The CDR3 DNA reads TGTGCCAGCAGGACGGGACTAGCAGGAGAGCAGTACTTC.

The CDR3: CASSYGGTSSGNTIYF. In DNA form, the CDR3 reads TGCGCCAGCAGCTATGGGGGGACGAGCTCTGGAAACACCATATATTTT. V usage is TRBV5-1 and J usage is TRBJ1-3; D perhaps matches TRBD1 (5 bases). V was trimmed by 3 bases and J by 0 bases, leaving 13 bases between them. The CDR3 sequence is 16 residues long. The germline gives CDR1 SGHRS, CDR2 YFSETQ. Based on the CDR3 plus reference TRBV5-1 and TRBJ1-3, the full variable domain is KAGVTQTPRYLIKTRGQQVTLSCSPISGHRSVSWYQQTPGQGLQFLFEYFSETQRNKGNFPGRFSGRQFSNSRSEMNVSTLELGDSALYLCASSYGGTSSGNTIYFGEGSWLTVV.

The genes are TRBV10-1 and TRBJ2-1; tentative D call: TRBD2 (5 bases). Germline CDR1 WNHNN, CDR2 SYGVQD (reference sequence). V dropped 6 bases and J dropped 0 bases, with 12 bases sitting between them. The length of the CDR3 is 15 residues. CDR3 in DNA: TGCGCCAGCAGCGATCCTAGCCTCTCCTACAATGAGCAGTTCTTC. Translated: CASSDPSLSYNEQFF.

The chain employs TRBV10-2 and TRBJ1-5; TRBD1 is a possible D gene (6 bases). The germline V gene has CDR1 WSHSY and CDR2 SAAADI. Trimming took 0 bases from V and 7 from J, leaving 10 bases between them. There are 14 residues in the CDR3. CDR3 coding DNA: TGCGCCAGCAGTGAGTCGGACAGACGACAGCCCCAGCATTTT. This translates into CASSESDRRQPQHF.

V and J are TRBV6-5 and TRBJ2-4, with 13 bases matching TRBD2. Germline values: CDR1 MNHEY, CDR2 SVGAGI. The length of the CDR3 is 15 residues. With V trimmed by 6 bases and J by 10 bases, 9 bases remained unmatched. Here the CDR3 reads CASRGTSGAAGIQYF. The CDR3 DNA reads TGTGCCAGCAGGGGGACTAGCGGGGCCGCGGGAATTCAGTACTTC.

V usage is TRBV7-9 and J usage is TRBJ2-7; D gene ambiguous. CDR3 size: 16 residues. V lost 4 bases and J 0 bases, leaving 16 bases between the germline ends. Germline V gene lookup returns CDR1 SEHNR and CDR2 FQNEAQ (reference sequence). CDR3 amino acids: CASSSTGSESSYEQYF. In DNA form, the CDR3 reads TGTGCCAGCAGCTCCACCGGGTCCGAGAGCTCCTACGAGCAGTACTTC. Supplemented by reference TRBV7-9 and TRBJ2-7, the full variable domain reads DTGVSQNPRHKITKRGQNVTFRCDPISEHNRLYWYRQTLGQGPEFLTYFQNEAQLEKSRLLSDRFSAERPKGSFSTLEIQRTEQGDSAMYLCASSSTGSESSYEQYFGPGTRLTVT.

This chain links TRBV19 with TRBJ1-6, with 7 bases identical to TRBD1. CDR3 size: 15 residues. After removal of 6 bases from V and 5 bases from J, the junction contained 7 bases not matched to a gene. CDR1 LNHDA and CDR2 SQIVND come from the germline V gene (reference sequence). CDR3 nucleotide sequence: TGTGCCAGTAGAAACAGGGGCGGGGATAATTCACCCCTCCACTTT. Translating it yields CASRNRGGDNSPLHF.

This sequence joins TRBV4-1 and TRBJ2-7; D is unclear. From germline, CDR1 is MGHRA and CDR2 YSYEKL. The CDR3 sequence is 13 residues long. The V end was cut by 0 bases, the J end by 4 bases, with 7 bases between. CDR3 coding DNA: TGCGCCAGCAGCCAAGATGAGAGTTACGAGCAGTACTTC. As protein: CASSQDESYEQYF.

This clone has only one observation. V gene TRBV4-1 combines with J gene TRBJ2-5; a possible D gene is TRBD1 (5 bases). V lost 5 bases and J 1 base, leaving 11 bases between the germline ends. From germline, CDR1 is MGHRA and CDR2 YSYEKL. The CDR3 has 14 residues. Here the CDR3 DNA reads TGCGCCAGCAGCGTCCAGGGTGGCCAAGAGACCCAGTACTTC. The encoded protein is CASSVQGGQETQYF.